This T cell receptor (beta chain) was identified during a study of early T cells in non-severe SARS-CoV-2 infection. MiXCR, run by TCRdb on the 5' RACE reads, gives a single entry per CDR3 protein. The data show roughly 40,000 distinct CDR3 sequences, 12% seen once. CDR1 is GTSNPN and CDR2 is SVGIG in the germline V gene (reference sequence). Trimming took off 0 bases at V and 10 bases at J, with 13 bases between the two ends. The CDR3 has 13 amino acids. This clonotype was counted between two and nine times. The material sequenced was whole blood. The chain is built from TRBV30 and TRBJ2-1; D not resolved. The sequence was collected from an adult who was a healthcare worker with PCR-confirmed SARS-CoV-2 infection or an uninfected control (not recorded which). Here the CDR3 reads CAWSVRTLREQFF. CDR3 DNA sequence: TGTGCCTGGAGTGTACGAACTCTCCGGGAGCAGTTCTTC. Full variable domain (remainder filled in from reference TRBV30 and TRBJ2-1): SQTIHQWPATLVQPVGSPLSLECTVEGTSNPNLYWYRQAAGRGLQLLFYSVGIGQISSEVPQNLSASRPQDRQFILSSKKLLLSDSGFYLCAWSVRTLREQFFGPGTRLTVL.